Listed below are T cell receptor beta chains from one sample, sequenced in a study of PD-1 blockade in mismatch repair-deficient tumors. The table came from immunoSEQ multiplex PCR; TCRdb's copy has only in-frame clones and leaves some out. Altogether tens of thousands of clones are present, around 80% being singletons, with the ten largest covering around 21%. The material sequenced was peripheral blood, taken 12 weeks after starting pembrolizumab. The receptors here all came from an adult with mismatch repair-deficient cancer. Both conserved end residues are part of each CDR3. Fields, in order: CDR3 DNA, CDR3 protein, J gene, V gene, clone size, D gene. The D gene is left open where the match is weak. Rows give clone size only sometimes, using once, few, many, or a class for an expanded clone.

cdr3_nt: TGCGCCAGCAGCCCCTACTCGACGAGCTCCTACAATGAGCAGTTCTTC; cdr3_aa: CASSPYSTSSYNEQFF; j_call: TRBJ2-1; v_call: TRBV5-1; clone_size: NA; d_call: NA
cdr3_nt: TGTGCCAGTAGTATCACGGCTCTAGTTCAAGAGACCCAGTACTTC; cdr3_aa: CASSITALVQETQYF; j_call: TRBJ2-5; v_call: TRBV19; clone_size: NA; d_call: NA
cdr3_nt: TGCGCCACTCGGGGGTCGGGAAACACCATATATTTT; cdr3_aa: CATRGSGNTIYF; j_call: TRBJ1-3; v_call: TRBV5-1; clone_size: NA; d_call: NA
cdr3_nt: TGTGCCAGCAGCTTGGTAGAAGGGACAAGAAGGTACGAGCAGTACTTC; cdr3_aa: CASSLVEGTRRYEQYF; j_call: TRBJ2-7; v_call: TRBV5-8; clone_size: few; d_call: NA
cdr3_nt: TGTGCCAGCAGCTTCGGGGGCCGAAGCTCTGGGGCCAACGTCCTGACTTTC; cdr3_aa: CASSFGGRSSGANVLTF; j_call: TRBJ2-6; v_call: TRBV5-4; clone_size: NA; d_call: NA
cdr3_nt: TGTGCCAGCAGCGTGAGCGGGAGGGTTAACACAGATACGCAGTATTTT; cdr3_aa: CASSVSGRVNTDTQYF; j_call: TRBJ2-3; v_call: TRBV9; clone_size: NA; d_call: TRBD2
cdr3_nt: TGTGCCAGCCCCAAAAGGAATGAGCAGTTCTTC; cdr3_aa: CASPKRNEQFF; j_call: TRBJ2-1; v_call: TRBV21-1; clone_size: once; d_call: NA
cdr3_nt: TGTGCCAGCAGCAGGGCTGGGGAAAAACTGTTTTTT; cdr3_aa: CASSRAGEKLFF; j_call: TRBJ1-4; v_call: TRBV11-2; clone_size: once; d_call: NA
cdr3_nt: TGTGCCAGCAGTGAACCTAAAGCGGGAAGGAGGACAGATACGCAGTATTTT; cdr3_aa: CASSEPKAGRRTDTQYF; j_call: TRBJ2-3; v_call: TRBV6-1; clone_size: NA; d_call: TRBD2
cdr3_nt: TGCGCCAGCAGCCAAGACCGTCAGTTTAATCAGCCCCAGCATTTT; cdr3_aa: CASSQDRQFNQPQHF; j_call: TRBJ1-5; v_call: TRBV4-1; clone_size: NA; d_call: NA
cdr3_nt: TGCGCCAGCAGCCAAGCCCCGACAGGACCCCCAGATACGCAGTATTTT; cdr3_aa: CASSQAPTGPPDTQYF; j_call: TRBJ2-3; v_call: TRBV4-3; clone_size: NA; d_call: NA
cdr3_nt: TGTGCCAGCAGTGAAGGGACAGGGAGCTCCTACGAGCAGTACTTC; cdr3_aa: CASSEGTGSSYEQYF; j_call: TRBJ2-7; v_call: TRBV6-1; clone_size: medium-sized; d_call: TRBD1
cdr3_nt: TGTGCCAGCAGCTTGGACAGGCCAGTGGTGTTTATGAACACTGAAGCTTTCTTT; cdr3_aa: CASSLDRPVVFMNTEAFF; j_call: TRBJ1-1; v_call: TRBV11-2; clone_size: NA; d_call: TRBD1
cdr3_nt: TGTGCCAGCAGTTCCGGACATTCCGCGAACACTGAAGCTTTCTTT; cdr3_aa: CASSSGHSANTEAFF; j_call: TRBJ1-1; v_call: TRBV6-6; clone_size: few; d_call: NA
cdr3_nt: TGTGCCAGCAGCTTAGGGACAGGGTCCTACGAGCAGTACTTC; cdr3_aa: CASSLGTGSYEQYF; j_call: TRBJ2-7; v_call: TRBV7-6; clone_size: few; d_call: TRBD1
cdr3_nt: TGTGCCAGCAGCTTGGCCGCGGGACGGGGCGAGCAGTACTTC; cdr3_aa: CASSLAAGRGEQYF; j_call: TRBJ2-7; v_call: TRBV5-4; clone_size: NA; d_call: NA
cdr3_nt: TGTGCCAGTAGTATACAGAGCACAGATACGCAGTATTTT; cdr3_aa: CASSIQSTDTQYF; j_call: TRBJ2-3; v_call: TRBV19; clone_size: NA; d_call: NA
cdr3_nt: TGCGCCAGCAGCCAAGTTACTAGCGGGAGGGACACAGATACGCAGTATTTT; cdr3_aa: CASSQVTSGRDTDTQYF; j_call: TRBJ2-3; v_call: TRBV4-1; clone_size: NA; d_call: TRBD2
cdr3_nt: TGTGCCAGCAGTGGACTAGCGGGATCAAAGACCCAGTACTTC; cdr3_aa: CASSGLAGSKTQYF; j_call: TRBJ2-5; v_call: TRBV2; clone_size: NA; d_call: TRBD2
cdr3_nt: TGTGCCAGCTCACCGGACAGGGCCGGGGGGACCCAGTACTTC; cdr3_aa: CASSPDRAGGTQYF; j_call: TRBJ2-5; v_call: TRBV18; clone_size: NA; d_call: TRBD1
cdr3_nt: TGTGCCAGTACTCACCTCGGGGGACAGAACTCTGAAGCTTTCTTT; cdr3_aa: CASTHLGGQNSEAFF; j_call: TRBJ1-1; v_call: TRBV19; clone_size: few; d_call: TRBD1
cdr3_nt: TGCGCCAGCAGCTTGGACAGGGGACTCTACAATGAGCAGTTCTTC; cdr3_aa: CASSLDRGLYNEQFF; j_call: TRBJ2-1; v_call: TRBV5-1; clone_size: NA; d_call: NA
cdr3_nt: TGTGCCTGGAGTGTCCCAGTTGCTGTGAATACGCAGTATTTT; cdr3_aa: CAWSVPVAVNTQYF; j_call: TRBJ2-3; v_call: TRBV30; clone_size: NA; d_call: NA
cdr3_nt: TGTGCCAGCAGCTCTCGACCCGGGGAGTGGGTCTACGAGCAGTACTTC; cdr3_aa: CASSSRPGEWVYEQYF; j_call: TRBJ2-7; v_call: TRBV5-5; clone_size: NA; d_call: NA
cdr3_nt: TGTGCCAGTTTAAGGGGCCAGAACACTGAAGCTTTCTTT; cdr3_aa: CASLRGQNTEAFF; j_call: TRBJ1-1; v_call: TRBV18; clone_size: NA; d_call: NA
cdr3_nt: TGTGCCAGCAGTGACTCGGCTAGCGGGACCTACGAGCAGTACTTC; cdr3_aa: CASSDSASGTYEQYF; j_call: TRBJ2-7; v_call: TRBV6-4; clone_size: few; d_call: TRBD2
cdr3_nt: TGTGCCAGCAGTAGACCACAGCTCTCTGGGGCCAACGTCCTGACTTTC; cdr3_aa: CASSRPQLSGANVLTF; j_call: TRBJ2-6; v_call: TRBV28; clone_size: NA; d_call: NA
cdr3_nt: TGTGCCTGGAGTAAGCGGGAGGCCACTAGCACAGATACGCAGTATTTT; cdr3_aa: CAWSKREATSTDTQYF; j_call: TRBJ2-3; v_call: TRBV30; clone_size: NA; d_call: TRBD2
cdr3_nt: TGTGCCAGCAGCTTGGTCCCTAGCTCTGGCTACACCTTC; cdr3_aa: CASSLVPSSGYTF; j_call: TRBJ1-2; v_call: TRBV11-2; clone_size: NA; d_call: NA
cdr3_nt: TGTGCCAGCACCCACAGTGCCTCTGGGGCCAACGTCCTGACTTTC; cdr3_aa: CASTHSASGANVLTF; j_call: TRBJ2-6; v_call: TRBV27; clone_size: NA; d_call: NA
cdr3_nt: TGTGCCAGCAGTTCTCTGGACTCTGGGGCCAACGTCCTGACTTTC; cdr3_aa: CASSSLDSGANVLTF; j_call: TRBJ2-6; v_call: TRBV6-5; clone_size: NA; d_call: NA
cdr3_nt: TGTGCCAGCAACCAGAAGAGGGTGGCCGAGTCGAACTATGGCTACACCTTC; cdr3_aa: CASNQKRVAESNYGYTF; j_call: TRBJ1-2; v_call: TRBV25-1; clone_size: NA; d_call: NA
cdr3_nt: TGCGCCAGCGGTAATAGCCCTAGCGTCGATGAACGGGGAGTGGGAACAGATACGCAGTATTTT; cdr3_aa: CASGNSPSVDERGVGTDTQYF; j_call: TRBJ2-3; v_call: TRBV5-1; clone_size: NA; d_call: NA
cdr3_nt: TGTGCCAGCTCACCTTCGATCACCGGGACGTCAGGCACCGGGGAGCTGTTTTTT; cdr3_aa: CASSPSITGTSGTGELFF; j_call: TRBJ2-2; v_call: TRBV18; clone_size: NA; d_call: NA
cdr3_nt: TGTGCCATCAGTGTTACGACTAGCATTAAAAGCGATACGCAGTATTTT; cdr3_aa: CAISVTTSIKSDTQYF; j_call: TRBJ2-3; v_call: TRBV10-3; clone_size: NA; d_call: TRBD2
cdr3_nt: TGTGCCAGCAGTGAATGGGGCGCGGGGGACAATGAGCAGTTCTTC; cdr3_aa: CASSEWGAGDNEQFF; j_call: TRBJ2-1; v_call: TRBV25-1; clone_size: NA; d_call: TRBD2
cdr3_nt: TGTGCCAGTAGTACCCCCATATGGGCTTTCAGCGGGACTAGCACAGATACGCAGTATTTT; cdr3_aa: CASSTPIWAFSGTSTDTQYF; j_call: TRBJ2-3; v_call: TRBV19; clone_size: NA; d_call: TRBD2
cdr3_nt: TGTGCCAGCAGCTTAGCCCTATCCGTCAGGTACAATGAGCAGTTCTTC; cdr3_aa: CASSLALSVRYNEQFF; j_call: TRBJ2-1; v_call: TRBV7-8; clone_size: NA; d_call: NA
cdr3_nt: TGTGCCAGCAGTTACGACACCCGAGGCACAGATACGCAGTATTTT; cdr3_aa: CASSYDTRGTDTQYF; j_call: TRBJ2-3; v_call: TRBV6-6; clone_size: NA; d_call: NA
cdr3_nt: TGTGCCTGGAGTAACTATGGAGTCTCGGGCTCCTACGAGCAGTACTTC; cdr3_aa: CAWSNYGVSGSYEQYF; j_call: TRBJ2-7; v_call: TRBV30; clone_size: NA; d_call: NA
cdr3_nt: TGTGCCAGCAGTGTGAGCCTAGGTGACAATGAGCAGTTCTTC; cdr3_aa: CASSVSLGDNEQFF; j_call: TRBJ2-1; v_call: TRBV6-1; clone_size: NA; d_call: NA
cdr3_nt: TGTGCCTCCAGCCGATATGAACGGGGATTGTACGAGCAGTACTTC; cdr3_aa: CASSRYERGLYEQYF; j_call: TRBJ2-7; v_call: TRBV30; clone_size: NA; d_call: NA
cdr3_nt: TGTGCCAGCAGCTTAGTCCGGCAGCCCAAAGAGACCCAGTACTTC; cdr3_aa: CASSLVRQPKETQYF; j_call: TRBJ2-5; v_call: TRBV11-2; clone_size: NA; d_call: NA
cdr3_nt: TGTGCCAGTAGTTACAGGTCGGGAGATACGCAGTATTTT; cdr3_aa: CASSYRSGDTQYF; j_call: TRBJ2-3; v_call: TRBV19; clone_size: once; d_call: NA
cdr3_nt: TGCGCCAGCAGCCAGGCAGCGGACCAAGAGACCCAGTACTTC; cdr3_aa: CASSQAADQETQYF; j_call: TRBJ2-5; v_call: TRBV4-3; clone_size: large; d_call: NA
cdr3_nt: TGTGCCAGCAGCTTAACTCCGAGCTCCTACAATGAGCAGTTCTTC; cdr3_aa: CASSLTPSSYNEQFF; j_call: TRBJ2-1; v_call: TRBV11-2; clone_size: NA; d_call: NA
cdr3_nt: TGCGCCAGCAGACAACTCCTAACGGGGCGGGGTTCCTACGAGCAGTACTTC; cdr3_aa: CASRQLLTGRGSYEQYF; j_call: TRBJ2-7; v_call: TRBV4-1; clone_size: NA; d_call: NA
cdr3_nt: TGCGCCAGCAGTGAAGGGTCCTTCTCCTACGAGCAGTACTTC; cdr3_aa: CASSEGSFSYEQYF; j_call: TRBJ2-7; v_call: TRBV10-2; clone_size: NA; d_call: NA
cdr3_nt: TGTGCCAGCAGCACACACAAAGATCACGGGGAGCTGTTTTTT; cdr3_aa: CASSTHKDHGELFF; j_call: TRBJ2-2; v_call: TRBV5-4; clone_size: NA; d_call: NA
cdr3_nt: TGTGCCAGCAGTTTTCTACAGGGAATCGAGTATGGCTACACCTTC; cdr3_aa: CASSFLQGIEYGYTF; j_call: TRBJ1-2; v_call: TRBV27; clone_size: NA; d_call: NA
cdr3_nt: TGCAGCGTTGAAGAGGTACTAGCGGGAGGGTATTACAATGAGCAGTTCTTC; cdr3_aa: CSVEEVLAGGYYNEQFF; j_call: TRBJ2-1; v_call: TRBV29-1; clone_size: once; d_call: TRBD2
cdr3_nt: TGTGCCAGCAGATCCGGGACTAGGTTTAGTGAGCAGTACTTC; cdr3_aa: CASRSGTRFSEQYF; j_call: TRBJ2-7; v_call: TRBV5-6; clone_size: NA; d_call: TRBD2
cdr3_nt: TGTGCCAGCAGCGCCGGGGCAGGGATGACTGGGGCCAACGTCCTGACTTTC; cdr3_aa: CASSAGAGMTGANVLTF; j_call: TRBJ2-6; v_call: TRBV11-1; clone_size: few; d_call: NA
cdr3_nt: TGTGCCAGCAGCTTGGCCCTTGGCACGGGCTACGAGCAGTACTTC; cdr3_aa: CASSLALGTGYEQYF; j_call: TRBJ2-7; v_call: TRBV5-8; clone_size: NA; d_call: NA
cdr3_nt: TGTGCCAGCAGCTCATGGGGGGAGGGACCGGAGACCCAGTACTTC; cdr3_aa: CASSSWGEGPETQYF; j_call: TRBJ2-5; v_call: TRBV13; clone_size: NA; d_call: TRBD2
cdr3_nt: TGTGCCAGCAGTTTACAGAGACCTAGCAATCAGCCCCAGCATTTT; cdr3_aa: CASSLQRPSNQPQHF; j_call: TRBJ1-5; v_call: TRBV6-5; clone_size: once; d_call: NA
cdr3_nt: TGTGCCAGCAGTATGGGACTCCCATTGGGGGGTGAGCAGTTCTTC; cdr3_aa: CASSMGLPLGGEQFF; j_call: TRBJ2-1; v_call: TRBV27; clone_size: NA; d_call: NA
cdr3_nt: TGTGCCAGCAGGGTCCGGGACAGAGGTGGCTACACCTTC; cdr3_aa: CASRVRDRGGYTF; j_call: TRBJ1-2; v_call: TRBV6-1; clone_size: NA; d_call: TRBD1
cdr3_nt: TGCGCCAGCAGCGTCGGGCGGGAGGCCGATGAGCAGTTCTTC; cdr3_aa: CASSVGREADEQFF; j_call: TRBJ2-1; v_call: TRBV4-3; clone_size: few; d_call: TRBD2